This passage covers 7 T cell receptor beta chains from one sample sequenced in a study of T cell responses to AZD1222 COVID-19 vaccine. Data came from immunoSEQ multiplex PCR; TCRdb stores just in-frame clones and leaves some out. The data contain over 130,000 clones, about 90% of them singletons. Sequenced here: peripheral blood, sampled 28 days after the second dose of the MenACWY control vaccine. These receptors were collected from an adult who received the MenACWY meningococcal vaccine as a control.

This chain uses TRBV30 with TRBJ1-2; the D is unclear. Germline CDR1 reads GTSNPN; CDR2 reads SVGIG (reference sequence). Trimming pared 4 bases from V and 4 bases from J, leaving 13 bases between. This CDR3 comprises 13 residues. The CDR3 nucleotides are TGTGCCTGGACCCACGGGAGTCCCTATGGCTACACCTTC. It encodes CAWTHGSPYGYTF.

CDR3: CASSLGDATEAFF. As DNA, the CDR3 is TGCGCCAGCAGCTTGGGGGACGCCACTGAAGCTTTCTTT. This chain joins TRBV5-1 and TRBJ1-1; tentatively, D is TRBD1 (5 bases). The germline V gene encodes CDR1 SGHRS and CDR2 YFSETQ. CDR3 length equals 13 residues. With 0 bases removed from V and 4 bases from J, the gap between germline ends came to 7 bases.

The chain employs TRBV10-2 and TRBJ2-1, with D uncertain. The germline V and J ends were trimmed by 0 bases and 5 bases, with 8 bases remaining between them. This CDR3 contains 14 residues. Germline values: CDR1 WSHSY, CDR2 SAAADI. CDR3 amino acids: CASSESIQHNEQFF. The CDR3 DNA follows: TGCGCCAGCAGTGAGTCGATTCAGCACAATGAGCAGTTCTTC.

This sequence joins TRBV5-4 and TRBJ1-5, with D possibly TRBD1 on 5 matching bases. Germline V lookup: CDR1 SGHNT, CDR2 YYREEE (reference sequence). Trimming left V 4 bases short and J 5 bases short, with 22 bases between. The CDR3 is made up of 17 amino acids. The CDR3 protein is CASSIGGAKAADQPQHF. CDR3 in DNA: TGTGCCAGCAGCATCGGAGGGGCAAAAGCCGCCGATCAGCCCCAGCATTTT.

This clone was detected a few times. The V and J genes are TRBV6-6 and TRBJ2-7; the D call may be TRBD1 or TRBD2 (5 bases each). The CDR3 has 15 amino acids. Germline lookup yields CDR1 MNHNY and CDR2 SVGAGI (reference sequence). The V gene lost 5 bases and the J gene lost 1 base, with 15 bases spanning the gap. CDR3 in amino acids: CASSRSRDGSYEQYF. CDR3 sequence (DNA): TGTGCCAGCAGTCGATCTCGGGACGGATCCTACGAGCAGTACTTC.

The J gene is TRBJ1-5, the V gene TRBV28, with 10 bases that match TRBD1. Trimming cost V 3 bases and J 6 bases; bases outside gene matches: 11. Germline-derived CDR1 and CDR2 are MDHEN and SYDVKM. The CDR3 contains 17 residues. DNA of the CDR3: TGTGCCAGCAGTTTCGCTCCGGGACAGGGGAGGCGTCAGCCCCAGCATTTT. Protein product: CASSFAPGQGRRQPQHF.

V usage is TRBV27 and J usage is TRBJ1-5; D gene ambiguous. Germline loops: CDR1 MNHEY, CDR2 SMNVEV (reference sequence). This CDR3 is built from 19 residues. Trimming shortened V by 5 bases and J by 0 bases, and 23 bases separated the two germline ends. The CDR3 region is CASSPRGSIETSSNQPQHF. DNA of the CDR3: TGTGCCAGCAGTCCCCGGGGATCAATAGAGACCTCTAGCAATCAGCCCCAGCATTTT.